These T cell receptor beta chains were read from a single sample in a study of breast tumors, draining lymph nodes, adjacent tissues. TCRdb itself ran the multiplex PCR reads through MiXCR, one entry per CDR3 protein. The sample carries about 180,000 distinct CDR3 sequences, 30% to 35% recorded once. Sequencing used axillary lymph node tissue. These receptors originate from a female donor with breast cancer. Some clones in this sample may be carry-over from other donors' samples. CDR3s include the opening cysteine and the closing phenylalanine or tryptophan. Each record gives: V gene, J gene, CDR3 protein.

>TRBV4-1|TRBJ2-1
CASSQEGTREAHEQFF
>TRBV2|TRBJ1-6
CASSEGANTDNSPLHF
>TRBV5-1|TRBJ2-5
CASSLAGAGGETQYF
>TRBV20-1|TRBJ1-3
CSASVQLGTANTIYF
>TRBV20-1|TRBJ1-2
CSATAEPYGSTF
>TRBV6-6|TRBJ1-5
CASVYGRGVFQPQHF
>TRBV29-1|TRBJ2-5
CSVEDRGSEKETQYF
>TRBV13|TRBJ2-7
CASMPTSGAYEQYF
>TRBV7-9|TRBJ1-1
CASSRDRGRTEAFF
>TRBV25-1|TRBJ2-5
CASSEVWGLAGGETQYF
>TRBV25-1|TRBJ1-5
CASSARDPNSPQHF
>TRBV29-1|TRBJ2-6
CSVDRSGANVLTF
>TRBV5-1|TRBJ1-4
CASSWQGAGSEKLFF
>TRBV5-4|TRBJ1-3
CASSLVGGVVDTLYF
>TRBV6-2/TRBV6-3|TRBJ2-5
CASSHSTLLARGRPGQETQYF
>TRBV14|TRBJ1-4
CASSQGQGLWEKLFF
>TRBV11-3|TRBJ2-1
CASLGNEDEQFF
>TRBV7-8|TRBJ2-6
CATQGRRANVLTF
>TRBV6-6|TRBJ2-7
CASSESTGTYEQYF
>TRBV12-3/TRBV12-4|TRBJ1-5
CASSVQGQPQHF
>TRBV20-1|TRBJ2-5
CSAREDRAYQETQYF
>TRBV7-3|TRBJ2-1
CASSGARGNYNEQFF
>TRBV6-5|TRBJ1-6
CASSPDRGYAPLHF
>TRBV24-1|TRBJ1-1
CATSGGTGEGTEAFF
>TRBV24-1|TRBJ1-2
CATSGPFSDSNYGYTF
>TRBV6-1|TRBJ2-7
CASSEESPGEPYEQYF
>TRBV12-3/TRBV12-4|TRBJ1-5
CASSVMTGGGQPQHF
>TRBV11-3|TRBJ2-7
CASSDGTGGIYEQYF
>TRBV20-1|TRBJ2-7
CSARDGYPENYEQYF
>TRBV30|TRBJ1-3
CAWSVGNTVYF
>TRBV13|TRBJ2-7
CASSLSRNYEQYF
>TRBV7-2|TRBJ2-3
CASSLPGLAGEADTQYF
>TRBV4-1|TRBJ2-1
CASSQAAGVSYNEQFF
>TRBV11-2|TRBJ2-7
CASSRSGYEQYF
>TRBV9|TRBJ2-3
CASSVGGGTKDTPYF
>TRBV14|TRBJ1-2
CASSQQDRGVRGYTF
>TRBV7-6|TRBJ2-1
CASSLTREAYNEQFF
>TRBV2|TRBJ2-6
CASQVLTF
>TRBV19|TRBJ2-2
CASSIRQLPGELFF
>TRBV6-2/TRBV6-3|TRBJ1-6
CASAPSAQSHLTPQSPLHF
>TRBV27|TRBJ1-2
CASSYRGNYGYTF
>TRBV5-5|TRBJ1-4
CASRGQGIDEQFFGPGTRKLVF
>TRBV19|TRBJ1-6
CASSHFLDRSNSPLHF
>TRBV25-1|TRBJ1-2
CASSEQDIGGRNYGYTF
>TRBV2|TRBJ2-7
CASSDLRDPSYEQYF
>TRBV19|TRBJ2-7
CASSTDRGLEQYF
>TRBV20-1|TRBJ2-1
CSARVEWNEQFF
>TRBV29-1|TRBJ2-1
CSVGRDSTDTQFF
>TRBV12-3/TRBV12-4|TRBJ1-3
CATIRDRARNTIYF
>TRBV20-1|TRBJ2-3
CSALSAGGTTDTQYF
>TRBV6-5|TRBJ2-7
CASSPRVSGRSYEQYF
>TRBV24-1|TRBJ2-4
CATSLGLGDIQYF